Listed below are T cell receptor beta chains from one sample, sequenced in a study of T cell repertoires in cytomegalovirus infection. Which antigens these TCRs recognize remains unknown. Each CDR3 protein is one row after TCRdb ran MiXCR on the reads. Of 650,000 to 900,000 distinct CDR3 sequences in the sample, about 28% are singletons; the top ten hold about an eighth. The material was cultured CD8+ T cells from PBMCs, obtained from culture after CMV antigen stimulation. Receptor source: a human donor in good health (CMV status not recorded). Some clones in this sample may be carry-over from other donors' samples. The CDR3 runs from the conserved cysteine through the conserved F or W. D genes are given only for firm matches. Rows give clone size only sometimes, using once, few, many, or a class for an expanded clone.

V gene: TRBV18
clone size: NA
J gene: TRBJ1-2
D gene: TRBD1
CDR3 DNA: TGTGCCAGCTCACCACCTCCGGACAGGGGTTTCTATGGCTACACCTTC
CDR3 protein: CASSPPPDRGFYGYTF

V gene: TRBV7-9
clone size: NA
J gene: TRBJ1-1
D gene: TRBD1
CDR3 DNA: TGTGCCAGCAGCCCAGGGACAGGGAGAGCCACTGAAGCTTTCTTT
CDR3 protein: CASSPGTGRATEAFF

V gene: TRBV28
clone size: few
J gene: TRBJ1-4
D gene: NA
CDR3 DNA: TGTGCCAGCAGTTTAGCGGGGGCCGATGAAAAACTGTTTTTT
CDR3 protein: CASSLAGADEKLFF

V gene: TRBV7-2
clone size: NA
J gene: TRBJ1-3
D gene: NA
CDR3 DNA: TGTGCCTGCAGCTTAGCAGGGAAGAGCTCTGGAAACACCATATATTTT
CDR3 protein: CACSLAGKSSGNTIYF

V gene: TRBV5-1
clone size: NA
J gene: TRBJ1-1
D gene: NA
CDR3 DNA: TGCGCCAGCAGCATGAGGGGGACTGAAGCTTTCTTT
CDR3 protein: CASSMRGTEAFF

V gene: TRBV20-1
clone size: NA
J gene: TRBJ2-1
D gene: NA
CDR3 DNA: TGCAGTGCTGAACAAAACTCCGGACAGCGAATATACAATGAGCAGTTCTTC
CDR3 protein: CSAEQNSGQRIYNEQFF

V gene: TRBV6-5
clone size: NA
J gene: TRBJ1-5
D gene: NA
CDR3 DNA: TGTGCCAGCAGCCTAGGGCCGACAGGAGTACAGCCCCAGCATTTT
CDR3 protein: CASSLGPTGVQPQHF

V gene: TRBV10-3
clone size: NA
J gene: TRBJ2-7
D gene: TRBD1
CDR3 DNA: TGTGCCATCAGTGCCCCGGGACAGGCCTACGAGCAGTACTTC
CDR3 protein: CAISAPGQAYEQYF

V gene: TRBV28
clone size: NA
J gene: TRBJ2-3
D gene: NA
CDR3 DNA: TGTGCCAGCAGTTTATACTACCGGGACTCGCCTAGCACAGATACGCAGTATTTT
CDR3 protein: CASSLYYRDSPSTDTQYF

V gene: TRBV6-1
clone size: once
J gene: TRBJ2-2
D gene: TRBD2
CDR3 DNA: TGTGCCAGCAGTGGCGGAAGCGGGGTCACCGGGGAGCTGTTTTTT
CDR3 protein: CASSGGSGVTGELFF

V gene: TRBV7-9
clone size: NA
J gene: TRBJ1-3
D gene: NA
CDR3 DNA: TGTGCCAGCAGCTCCCCGAGACAATACGCCAGAAACACCATATATTTT
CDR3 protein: CASSSPRQYARNTIYF

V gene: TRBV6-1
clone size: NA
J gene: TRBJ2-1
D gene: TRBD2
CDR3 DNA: TGTGCCAGCAGTGAAGAAGAGGCGGGGGGGCCCTATGAGCAGTTCTTC
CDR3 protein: CASSEEEAGGPYEQFF

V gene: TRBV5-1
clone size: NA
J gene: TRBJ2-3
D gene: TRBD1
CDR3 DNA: TGCGCCAGCAGCCCCCGGGACAGGGGTCCAGATACGCAGTATTTT
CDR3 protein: CASSPRDRGPDTQYF

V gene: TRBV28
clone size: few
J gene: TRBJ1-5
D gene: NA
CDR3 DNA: TGTGCCAGCAGTCAGCAGGGAGGGTACAATCAGCCCCAGCATTTT
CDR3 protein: CASSQQGGYNQPQHF

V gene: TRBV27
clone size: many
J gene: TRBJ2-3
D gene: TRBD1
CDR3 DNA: TGTGCCAGCAGTCCACGGGACAGGGCCACAGATACGCAGTATTTT
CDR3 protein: CASSPRDRATDTQYF

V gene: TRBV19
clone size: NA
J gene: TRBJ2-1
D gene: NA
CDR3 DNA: TGTGCCAGTAGTGCGGGACAACCTAAAAACAATGAGCAGTTCTTC
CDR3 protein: CASSAGQPKNNEQFF

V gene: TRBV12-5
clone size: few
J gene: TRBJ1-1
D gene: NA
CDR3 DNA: TGTGCTAGTGGTTTGCCTCAGCACACTGAAGCTTTCTTT
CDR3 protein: CASGLPQHTEAFF

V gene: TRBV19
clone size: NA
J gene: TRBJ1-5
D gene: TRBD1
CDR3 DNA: TGTGCCAGTAGTACCGGACAGGGCGCGAATCAGCCCCAGCATTTT
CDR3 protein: CASSTGQGANQPQHF

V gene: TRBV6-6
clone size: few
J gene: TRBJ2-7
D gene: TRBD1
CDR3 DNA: TGTGCCAGCAGGGGGACAGGGGAGATTTACGAGCAGTACTTC
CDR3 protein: CASRGTGEIYEQYF

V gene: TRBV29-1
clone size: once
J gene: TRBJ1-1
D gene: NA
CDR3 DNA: TGCAGCGTCAGGGACCTCACTAAGAGCGCTGAAGCTTTCTTT
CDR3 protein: CSVRDLTKSAEAFF

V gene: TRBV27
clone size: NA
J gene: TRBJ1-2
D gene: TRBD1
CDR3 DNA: TGTGCCAGCAGTTTATCAGGGGGCGCAGACTACACCTTC
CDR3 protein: CASSLSGGADYTF

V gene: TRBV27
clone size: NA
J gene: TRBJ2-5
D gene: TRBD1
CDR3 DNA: TGTGCCAGCCGCTACGACAGGGGAGAGACCCAGTACTTC
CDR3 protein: CASRYDRGETQYF

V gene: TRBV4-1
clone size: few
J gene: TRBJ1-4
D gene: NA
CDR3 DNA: TGCGCCAGCAGCCAAGATAAGTCAGGGGAAGAAAAACTGTTTTTT
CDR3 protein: CASSQDKSGEEKLFF

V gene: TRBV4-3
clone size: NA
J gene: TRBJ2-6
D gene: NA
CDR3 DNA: TGCGCCAGCAGCCAAGGAGGGGCCAACGTCCTGACTTTC
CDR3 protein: CASSQGGANVLTF

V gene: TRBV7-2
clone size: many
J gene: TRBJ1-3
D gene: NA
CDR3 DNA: TGTGCCAGCAGCTTAGCAAGTGGGGCTTATGGAAACACCATATATTTT
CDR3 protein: CASSLASGAYGNTIYF

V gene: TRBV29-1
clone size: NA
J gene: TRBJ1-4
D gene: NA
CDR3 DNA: TGCAGCGCTGTGAGGTTCTCTAATGAAAAACTGTTTTTT
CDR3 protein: CSAVRFSNEKLFF

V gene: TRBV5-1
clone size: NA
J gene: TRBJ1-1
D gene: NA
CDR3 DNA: TGCGCCAGCAGCTCGGTCGCTCAGGAGTACCTGGACACTGAAGCTTTCTTT
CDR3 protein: CASSSVAQEYLDTEAFF

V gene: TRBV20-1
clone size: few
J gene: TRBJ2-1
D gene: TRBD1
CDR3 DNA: TGCAGTGCTAGATCCCGGGACAGCCTCTCCTACAATGAGCAGTTCTTC
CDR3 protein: CSARSRDSLSYNEQFF

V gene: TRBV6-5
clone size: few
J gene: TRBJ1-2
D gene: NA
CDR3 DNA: TGTGCCAGCAGTTACGACAGGTCCTATGGCTACACCTTC
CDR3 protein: CASSYDRSYGYTF

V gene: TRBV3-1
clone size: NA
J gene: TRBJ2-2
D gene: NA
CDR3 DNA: TGTGCCAGCAGCCACCCTCGAAAGTGGGACGCCGGGGAGCTGTTTTTT
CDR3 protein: CASSHPRKWDAGELFF

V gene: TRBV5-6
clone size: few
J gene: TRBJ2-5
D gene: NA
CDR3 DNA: TGTGCCAGCAGCTTGGCGGGGGGCGTAGCACAAGAGACCCAGTACTTC
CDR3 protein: CASSLAGGVAQETQYF

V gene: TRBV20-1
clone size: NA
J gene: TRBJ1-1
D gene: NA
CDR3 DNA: TGCAGTGCTCTCAAGGGGGTGAACACTGAAGCTTTCTTT
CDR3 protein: CSALKGVNTEAFF

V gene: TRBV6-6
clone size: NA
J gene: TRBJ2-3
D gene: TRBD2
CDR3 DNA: TGTGCCAGCAGTTACTTAACGGGGGGAAGCACAGATACGCAGTATTTT
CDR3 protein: CASSYLTGGSTDTQYF

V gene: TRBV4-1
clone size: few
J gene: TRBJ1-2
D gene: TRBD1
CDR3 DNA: TGCGCCAGCAGCCAATCGACAGGGTTGGGCTACACCTTC
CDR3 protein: CASSQSTGLGYTF

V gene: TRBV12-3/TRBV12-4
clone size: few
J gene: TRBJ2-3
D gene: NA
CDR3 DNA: TGTGCCAGCAGTTTAGTGGGGACCGCAGATACGCAGTATTTT
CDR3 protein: CASSLVGTADTQYF

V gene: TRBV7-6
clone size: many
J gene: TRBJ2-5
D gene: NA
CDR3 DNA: TGTGCCAGCGTTGGGGCACGGGAGACCCAGTACTTC
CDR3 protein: CASVGARETQYF

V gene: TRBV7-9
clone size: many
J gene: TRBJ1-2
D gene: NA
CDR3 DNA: TGTGCCAGCAGCGCCTTAGGGGTTCCTTCTTATGGCTACACCTTC
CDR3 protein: CASSALGVPSYGYTF

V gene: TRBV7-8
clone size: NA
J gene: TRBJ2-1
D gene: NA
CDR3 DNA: TGTGCCAGCAGCTTAGATAGGGGGAACAATGAGCAGTTCTTC
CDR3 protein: CASSLDRGNNEQFF

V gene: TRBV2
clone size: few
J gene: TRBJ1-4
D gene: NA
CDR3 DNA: TGTGCCAGCAGCGCAACACCTCAAATCGATGAAAAACTGTTTTTT
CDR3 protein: CASSATPQIDEKLFF

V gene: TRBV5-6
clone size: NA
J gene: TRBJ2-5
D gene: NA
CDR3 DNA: TGTGCCAGCAGCTTGGGCGTGGGGGGACAAGAGACCCAGTACTTC
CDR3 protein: CASSLGVGGQETQYF

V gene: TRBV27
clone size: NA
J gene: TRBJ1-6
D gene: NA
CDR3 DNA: TGTGCCAGCAGTTACGGGACGGCCGTTTCACCCCTCCACTTT
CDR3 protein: CASSYGTAVSPLHF